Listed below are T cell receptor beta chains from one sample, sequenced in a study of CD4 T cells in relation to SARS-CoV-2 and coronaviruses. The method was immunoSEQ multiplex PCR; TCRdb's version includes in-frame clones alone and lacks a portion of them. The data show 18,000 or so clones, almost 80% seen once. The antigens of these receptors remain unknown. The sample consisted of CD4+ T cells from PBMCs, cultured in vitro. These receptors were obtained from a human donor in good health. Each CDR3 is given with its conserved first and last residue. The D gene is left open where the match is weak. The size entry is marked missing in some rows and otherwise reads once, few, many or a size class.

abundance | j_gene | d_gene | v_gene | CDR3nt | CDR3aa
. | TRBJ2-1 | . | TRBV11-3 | TGTGCCAGCAGCTCACAGGGTTCTTACAATGAGCAGTTCTTC | CASSSQGSYNEQFF
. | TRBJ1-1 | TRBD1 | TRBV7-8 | TGTGCCAGCAGCGTCGCCTGGGACAGGAGTAACACTGAAGCTTTCTTT | CASSVAWDRSNTEAFF
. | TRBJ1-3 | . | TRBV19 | TGTGCCAGTAGGCAGGGCCACTCTGGAAACACCATATATTTT | CASRQGHSGNTIYF
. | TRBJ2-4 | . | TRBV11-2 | TGTGCCAGCAGCTTATTAGGGCAGACCAGAATAGCCAAAAACATTCAGTACTTC | CASSLLGQTRIAKNIQYF
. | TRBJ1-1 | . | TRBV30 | TGTGCCTGGAGTGTGGGCATTCTGAACACTGAAGCTTTCTTT | CAWSVGILNTEAFF
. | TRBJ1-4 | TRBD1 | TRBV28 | TGTGCCAGCAGTACCTGGGACAGGGGTTACGAAAAACTGTTTTTT | CASSTWDRGYEKLFF
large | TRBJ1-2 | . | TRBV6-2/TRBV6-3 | TGTGCCAGCAGTTCCTCGGGTCTCACTAGGTCCTATGGCTACACCTTC | CASSSSGLTRSYGYTF
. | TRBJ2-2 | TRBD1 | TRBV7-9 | TGTGCCAGCAGCCCTAGTTCTTTGCGGGACAGGGGCACCGGGGAGCTGTTTTTT | CASSPSSLRDRGTGELFF
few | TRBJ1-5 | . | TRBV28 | TGTGCCAGCAGTTTCGGTAGGGGCTGGGGTCAGCCCCAGCATTTT | CASSFGRGWGQPQHF
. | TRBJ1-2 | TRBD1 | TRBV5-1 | TGCGCCAGCAGCTGGACTACAGGGGTTGATGGCTACACCTTC | CASSWTTGVDGYTF
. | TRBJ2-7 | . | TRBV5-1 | TGCGCCAGCAGCTTGGATAAAGCGGGCGCCTCCTACGAGCAGTACTTC | CASSLDKAGASYEQYF
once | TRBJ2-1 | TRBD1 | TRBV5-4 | TGTGCCAGCAGCACGCGGGACAGGGGGCTCAATGAGCAGTTCTTC | CASSTRDRGLNEQFF
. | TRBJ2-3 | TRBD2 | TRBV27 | TGTGCCAGCAAAGGACTAGCACCCACAGATACGCAGTATTTT | CASKGLAPTDTQYF
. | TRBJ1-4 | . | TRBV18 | TGTGCCAGCTCACCACAGGGTCGGGGTGAAAAACTGTTTTTT | CASSPQGRGEKLFF
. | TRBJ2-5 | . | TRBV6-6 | TGTGCCAGCAGAGACGGGAACCAAGAGACCCAGTACTTC | CASRDGNQETQYF
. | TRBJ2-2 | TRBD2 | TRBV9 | TGTGCCAGCAGCGTTTTCAGCGGGAGGGGATACACCGGGGAGCTGTTTTTT | CASSVFSGRGYTGELFF
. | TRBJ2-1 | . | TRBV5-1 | TGCGCCAGCAGCTTGGGCTGGAACAATGAGCAGTTCTTC | CASSLGWNNEQFF
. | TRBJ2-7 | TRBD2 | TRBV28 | TGTGCCAGCAGTTACGCCGCGACTAGCGGGAGCACCTACGAGCAGTACTTC | CASSYAATSGSTYEQYF
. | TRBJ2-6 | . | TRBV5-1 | TGCGCCAGCAGCTTTCCAATGTCTGGGGCCAACGTCCTGACTTTC | CASSFPMSGANVLTF
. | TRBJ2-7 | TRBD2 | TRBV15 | TGTGCCACCAGCAGGGAAGCGGGACGGAAGACCTACGAGCAGTACTTC | CATSREAGRKTYEQYF
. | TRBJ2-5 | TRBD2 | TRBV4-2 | TGTGCCAGCAGCCAAGGTAGCGGGAGGAATAACGGGGAGACCCAGTACTTC | CASSQGSGRNNGETQYF
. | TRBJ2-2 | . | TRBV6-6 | TGTGCCAGCAGTACGGACACGCCCAGGGAGCTGTTTTTT | CASSTDTPRELFF
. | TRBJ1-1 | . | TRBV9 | TGTGCCAGCAGCGTAGGAGTAGGGAGCGCTGAAGCTTTCTTT | CASSVGVGSAEAFF
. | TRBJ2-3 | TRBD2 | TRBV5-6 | TGTGCCAGCAGCCTAGCGGGAGGAATCACAGATACGCAGTATTTT | CASSLAGGITDTQYF
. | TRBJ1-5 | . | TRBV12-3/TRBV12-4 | TGTGCCAGCAGCGGGGAGAACAATCAGCCCCAGCATTTT | CASSGENNQPQHF
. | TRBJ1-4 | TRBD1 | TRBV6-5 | TGTGCCAGCAGTTCAGGGGGGAATAATGAAAAACTGTTTTTT | CASSSGGNNEKLFF
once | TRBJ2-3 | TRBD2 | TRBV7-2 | TGTGCCAGCAGCCGGTCAGCGGGAGACCTCGATACGCAGTATTTT | CASSRSAGDLDTQYF
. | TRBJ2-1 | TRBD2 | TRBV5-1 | TGCGCCAGCAGCTTGGCCCCGGGACTACTTACGAACAATGAGCAGTTCTTC | CASSLAPGLLTNNEQFF
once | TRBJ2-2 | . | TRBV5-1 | TGCGCCAGCAGCTTATCTCCAGAATGGTCCGGGGAGCTGTTTTTT | CASSLSPEWSGELFF
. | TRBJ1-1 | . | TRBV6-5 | TGTGCCAGCAGGGCACGGACGGAGAACACTGAAGCTTTCTTT | CASRARTENTEAFF
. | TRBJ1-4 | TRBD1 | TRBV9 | TGTGCCAGCAGCGTAGGACAGGGTGGGGTTAATGAAAAACTGTTTTTT | CASSVGQGGVNEKLFF
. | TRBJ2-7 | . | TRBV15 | TGTGCCACCAGCAGAGATATGACCCGCTACGAGCAGTACTTC | CATSRDMTRYEQYF
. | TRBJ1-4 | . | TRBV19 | TGTGCCAGTAGTGCAGGGCATAATGAAAAACTGTTTTTT | CASSAGHNEKLFF
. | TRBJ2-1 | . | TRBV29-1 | TGCAGCGCCGGAGGACAAAGGAACAATGAGCAGTTCTTC | CSAGGQRNNEQFF
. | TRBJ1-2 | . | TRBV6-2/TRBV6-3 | TGTGCCAGCAGTTACTCAGCAGTCAATGGCTACACCTTC | CASSYSAVNGYTF
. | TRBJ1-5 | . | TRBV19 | TGTGCCAGTAGTATCCGGGACCGATCCTCCTCCAATCAGCCCCAGCATTTT | CASSIRDRSSSNQPQHF
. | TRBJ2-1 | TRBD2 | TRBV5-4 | TGTGCCAGCAGCTCCTCCGCACTAGCGGGAGGGCGTCGCGACGATGAGCAGTTCTTC | CASSSSALAGGRRDDEQFF
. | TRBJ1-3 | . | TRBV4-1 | TGCGCCAGCAGCCTGGAGGGGGACCTCTCTGGAAACACCATATATTTT | CASSLEGDLSGNTIYF
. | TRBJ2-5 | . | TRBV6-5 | TGTGCCAGCAGTTACTCACAGTTGGAGACCCAGTACTTC | CASSYSQLETQYF
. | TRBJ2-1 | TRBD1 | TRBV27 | TGTGCCAGCAGAAACCGGGACAGGGCGAGGGAGCAGTTCTTC | CASRNRDRAREQFF
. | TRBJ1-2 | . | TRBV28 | TGTGCCAGCAGTATGACAGGCCCCCTTATATATGGCTACACCTTC | CASSMTGPLIYGYTF
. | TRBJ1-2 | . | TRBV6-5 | TGTGCCAGCAGTTTGACAGATAACTATGGCTACACCTTC | CASSLTDNYGYTF
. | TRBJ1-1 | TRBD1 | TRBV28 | TGTGCCAGCAGTTTCTCGGGGGACAGCTCCATAATGAACACTGAAGCTTTCTTT | CASSFSGDSSIMNTEAFF
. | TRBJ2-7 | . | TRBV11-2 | TGTGCCAGCAGCCCTCAGACAGGCGGGTACGAGCAGTACTTC | CASSPQTGGYEQYF
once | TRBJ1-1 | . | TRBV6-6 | TGTGCCAGCAGAGAAAAAACCAACACTGAAGCTTTCTTT | CASREKTNTEAFF
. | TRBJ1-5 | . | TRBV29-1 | TGCAGCGTTGACTACAGGGCCTATCAGCCCCAGCATTTT | CSVDYRAYQPQHF
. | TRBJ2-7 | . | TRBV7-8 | TGTGCCAGCAGCATGGATACTCTTTACGAGCAGTACTTC | CASSMDTLYEQYF
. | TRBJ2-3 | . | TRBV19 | TGTGCCACGACTATTGGGACCAGCACAGATACGCAGTATTTT | CATTIGTSTDTQYF
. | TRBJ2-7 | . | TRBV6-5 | TGTGCCAGCAGTTTCTACCCTCCGACCAGCAGATACGAGCAGTACTTC | CASSFYPPTSRYEQYF